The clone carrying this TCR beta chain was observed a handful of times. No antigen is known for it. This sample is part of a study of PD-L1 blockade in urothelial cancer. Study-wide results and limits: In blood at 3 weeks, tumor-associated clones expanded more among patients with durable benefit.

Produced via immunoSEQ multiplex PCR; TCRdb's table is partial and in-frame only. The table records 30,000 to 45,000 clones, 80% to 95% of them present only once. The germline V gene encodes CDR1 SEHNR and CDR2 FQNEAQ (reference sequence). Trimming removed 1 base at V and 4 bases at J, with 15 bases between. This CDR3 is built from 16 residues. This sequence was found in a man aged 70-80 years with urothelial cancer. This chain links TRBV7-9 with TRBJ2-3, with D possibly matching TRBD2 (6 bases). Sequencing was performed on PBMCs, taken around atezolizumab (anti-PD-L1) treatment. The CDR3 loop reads CASSLGGDWDSDTQYF. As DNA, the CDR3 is TGTGCCAGCAGCTTAGGCGGGGACTGGGACTCAGATACGCAGTATTTT.